These 29 T cell receptor beta chains originate from one sample sequenced in a study of Tregs in tolerant kidney transplant recipients. Related graft donors supplied nonmyeloablative bone marrow transplants, and mixed chimerism was transient. Measured with immunoSEQ multiplex PCR; TCRdb has only the in-frame clones, and not every one. The sample lists 45,000 to 55,000 clones, around 90% seen once, with roughly 15% in the top ten. Sequences were derived from CD8+ T cells from blood (PBMCs), sampled 24 months after the transplant. These receptors were obtained from a human patient who received a combined kidney and bone marrow transplant. Some of these T cells may belong to the graft donor.

The rearrangement links TRBV21-1 to TRBJ1-5; the table names TRBD1, a call not compared with the DNA. TRBV21-1 is classified as a pseudogene. The CDR3 covers 21 residues. DNA for the CDR3: TGTGCCAGCAGCAGGTATAACGGGACCTGTAAACAGGGGACTAGCAATCAGCCCCAGCATTTT. Protein product: CASSRYNGTCKQGTSNQPQHF.

V is TRBV19 and J is TRBJ2-5; the match to TRBD1 covers 9 bases. TRBJ2-7 matches the DNA end more closely, so the J call is doubtful. The CDR3 runs 14 residues. Looked up from germline, CDR1 is LNHDA and CDR2 is SQIVND (reference sequence). The CDR3 sequence is CASSPQGASYEQYF. CDR3 bases: TGTGCCAGTAGCCCACAGGGGGCCTCCTACGAGCAGTACTTC.

This chain uses TRBV4-3 with TRBJ2-1, with 11 bases that match TRBD2. V was clipped by 3 bases and J by 9 bases; unmatched bases: 7. CDR1 LGHNA and CDR2 YSLEER come from the germline V gene. This CDR3 is 15 amino acids long. Here the CDR3 DNA reads TGCGCCAGCAGCCACCTAGCGGGAGGAGTAGGTGAGCAGTTCTTC. Residues: CASSHLAGGVGEQFF.

This chain joins TRBV4-1 and TRBJ2-7; a weak D match, TRBD2 (6 bases). Germline V CDR1 and CDR2: MGHRA, YSYEKL. CDR3 length: 14 residues. The germline V and J ends were trimmed by 4 bases and 4 bases, with 14 bases remaining between them. The CDR3 loop reads CASSPQLAQYEQYF. The CDR3 bases are TGCGCCAGCAGCCCCCAACTAGCCCAATACGAGCAGTACTTC.

As DNA, the CDR3 is TGTGCCAGCAGCCAAGAGGCATTCATTGGGGGGGCCGTCAATGAGCAGTTCTTC. Translation gives CASSQEAFIGGAVNEQFF. The chain joins TRBV4-2 to TRBJ2-1, with D perhaps TRBD2 (7 bases). The V gene's germline CDR1 is LGHNA and CDR2 YNFKEQ. This CDR3 contains 18 residues. V was shortened by 0 bases and J by 6 bases, with 21 bases between the two germline ends.

The V call is TRBV13, the J call TRBJ2-1, with TRBD1 matching 7 bases. V trimming: 4 bases; J trimming: 4 bases; junction bases outside the gene matches: 4. The length of the CDR3 is 14 residues. The V gene's germline CDR1 is PRHDT and CDR2 FYEKMQ (reference sequence). CDR3 residues: CASSSDRLYNEQFF. The CDR3 nucleotides read TGTGCCAGCAGCTCGGACAGGCTTTACAATGAGCAGTTCTTC.

This clone was counted a single time. The genes are TRBV29-1 and TRBJ1-6; D is undetermined. Trimming shortened V by 4 bases and J by 18 bases, and 7 bases separated the two germline ends. The CDR3 runs 8 residues. The germline V gene has CDR1 SQVTM and CDR2 ANQGSEA. CDR3 in amino acids: CSVVPGHF. The CDR3 bases are TGCAGCGTTGTGCCCGGCCACTTT.

The chain recombines TRBV4-1 with TRBJ2-1; perhaps TRBD2 as D (5 bases). The germline V gene encodes CDR1 MGHRA and CDR2 YSYEKL. Trimming left V 1 base short and J 0 bases short, with 7 bases between. The CDR3 contains 15 residues. CDR3 nucleotide sequence: TGCGCCAGCAGCCAAGCGGGAAGCTCCTACAATGAGCAGTTCTTC. This codes for CASSQAGSSYNEQFF.

With regard to this clone: Other DNA sequences from this sample encode an identical CDR3 as well. CDR3 nucleotide sequence: TGCAGCGTTCGGGGACAGGGGTCCTATAATTCACCCCTCCACTTT. Its protein product is CSVRGQGSYNSPLHF. V gene TRBV29-1 combines with J gene TRBJ1-6, with 10 bases aligning to TRBD1. Germline CDR1 is SQVTM and CDR2 is ANQGSEA. V dropped 5 bases and J dropped 1; count of bases not matched to a gene: 2. This CDR3 has 15 amino acids.

This chain uses TRBV19 with TRBJ2-1, with 9 bases matching TRBD2. This CDR3 spans 15 amino acids. Germline CDR1 reads LNHDA; CDR2 reads SQIVND (reference sequence). V lost 6 bases to trimming and J lost 0 bases; unmatched junction nucleotides: 3. The CDR3 DNA reads as TGTGCCAGTAGGTTTAGCGGGAGCTCCTACAATGAGCAGTTCTTC. Its translation is CASRFSGSSYNEQFF. The variable domain in full, with the rest retrieved from reference TRBV19 and TRBJ2-1, is DGGITQSPKYLFRKEGQNVTLSCEQNLNHDAMYWYRQDPGQGLRLIYYSQIVNDFQKGDIAEGYSVSREKKESFPLTVTSAQKNPTAFYLCASRFSGSSYNEQFFGPGTRLTVL.

The gene calls are TRBV7-9 and TRBJ2-7, with unresolved D. The CDR3 is 15 amino acids. The V end lost 1 base, the J end lost 0 bases, and 10 bases lay between the germline ends. Germline lookup yields CDR1 SEHNR and CDR2 FQNEAQ (reference sequence). CDR3 nucleotide sequence: TGTGCCAGCAGCTTAGACAGTTTGAGCTCCTACGAGCAGTACTTC. Amino acids: CASSLDSLSSYEQYF.

This chain uses TRBV9 with TRBJ2-3; D possibly corresponds to TRBD1 (6 bases). The germline V gene encodes CDR1 SGDLS and CDR2 YYNGEE. Trimming took 8 bases from V and 1 from J, leaving 11 bases between them. The CDR3 is 13 amino acids. The CDR3 region has the DNA TGTGCCAGTAGACAGGTCGGCACAGATACGCAGTATTTT. It specifies CASRQVGTDTQYF.

The V and J genes are TRBV7-2 and TRBJ2-7, with 9 bases that match TRBD1. V lost 4 bases and J lost 1; bases outside the gene matches: 2. The CDR3 length is 14 residues. Germline loops: CDR1 SGHTA, CDR2 FQGNSA. CDR3 residues: CASSSGTGSYEQYF. The CDR3 region has the DNA TGTGCCAGCAGCTCCGGGACAGGGTCCTACGAGCAGTACTTC.

This chain joins TRBV4-1 and TRBJ2-6; possibly TRBD1 for D (5 bases). There are 15 residues in the CDR3. Germline V gene sequence: CDR1 MGHRA, CDR2 YSYEKL. The germline V and J ends were trimmed by 3 bases and 0 bases, with 6 bases remaining between them. The CDR3 loop is CASSHDSSGANVLTF. Written as DNA, the CDR3 is TGCGCCAGCAGCCACGACAGCTCTGGGGCCAACGTCCTGACTTTC.

The chain has TRBV27 and TRBJ1-2; 7 bases match TRBD1. The length of the CDR3 is 13 residues. Germline CDR1 reads MNHEY; CDR2 reads SMNVEV (reference sequence). The V segment lost 0 bases and the J segment 6 bases; nucleotides outside the gene matches: 1. CDR3 coding DNA: TGTGCCAGCAGTTTATCGACAGGGAATGGCTACACCTTC. Protein product: CASSLSTGNGYTF.

The rearrangement uses TRBV29-1 and TRBJ2-2; 12 bases line up with TRBD2. CDR3 length equals 16 residues. Germline V gives CDR1 SQVTM, CDR2 ANQGSEA. J lost 6 bases, V lost 6 bases, and 11 bases had no gene match. The CDR3 is CSVRLAGAFGSGELFF. In DNA, the CDR3 is TGCAGCGTCAGACTAGCGGGAGCGTTTGGGTCCGGGGAGCTGTTTTTT.

The chain couples TRBV5-4 to TRBJ2-3; D possibly corresponds to TRBD2 (6 bases). The germline V and J ends were trimmed by 0 bases and 3 bases, with 11 bases remaining between them. The CDR3 runs 15 residues. Germline CDR1 SGHNT, CDR2 YYREEE (reference sequence). The CDR3, as DNA: TGTGCCAGCAGCTTGGTCGGGAGTATGACAGATACGCAGTATTTT. Amino acid sequence: CASSLVGSMTDTQYF.

This clone has just one count. This chain links TRBV7-2 with TRBJ2-7; 7 positions match TRBD1. This CDR3 is 16 amino acids long. Trimming cost V 2 bases and J 0 bases; bases outside gene matches: 7. The V gene's germline CDR1 is SGHTA and CDR2 FQGNSA. The CDR3 loop reads CASSLRGLESSYEQYF. The CDR3 region has the DNA TGTGCCAGCAGCTTAAGGGGGCTAGAGAGCTCCTACGAGCAGTACTTC.

This sequence joins TRBV5-1 and TRBJ1-2; 9 nucleotides line up with TRBD1. The CDR3 is 15 amino acids. Germline CDR1 reads SGHRS; CDR2 reads YFSETQ. The J segment lost 7 bases and the V segment lost 4 bases, leaving 11 bases of the junction unmatched. This CDR3 is CASSGNAGTGFGYTF. The CDR3 coding sequence is TGCGCCAGCAGCGGAAATGCCGGGACAGGGTTTGGCTACACCTTC.

The chain combines TRBV28 with TRBJ1-2; 8 bases are shared with TRBD1. J lost 7 bases, V lost 7 bases, and 11 bases had no gene match. In germline, CDR1 is MDHEN, CDR2 SYDVKM. The CDR3 extends over 14 amino acids. The CDR3 sequence: CASTLDRELPGYTF. CDR3 nucleotides: TGTGCCAGCACCTTGGACAGGGAACTTCCTGGCTACACCTTC.

The chain recombines TRBV11-2 with TRBJ1-5; D is unclear. This CDR3 region has 13 residues. Germline assignment: CDR1 SGHAT and CDR2 FQNNGV. Trimming left V 1 base short and J 4 bases short, with 5 bases between. CDR3 region: CASSLVRNQPQHF. CDR3 nucleotide sequence: TGTGCCAGCAGCTTAGTCAGAAATCAGCCCCAGCATTTT.

The chain has TRBV19 and TRBJ1-2; D is uncertain. CDR1 LNHDA and CDR2 SQIVND come from the germline V gene (reference sequence). Trimming removed 1 base at V and 5 bases at J, with 14 bases between. CDR3 size: 15 residues. The CDR3 is CASSIGHRTRYGYTF. DNA for the CDR3: TGTGCCAGTAGTATAGGACATCGTACCAGGTATGGCTACACCTTC.

This chain uses TRBV6-6 with TRBJ1-3; no firm D call. The V end lost 0 bases, the J end lost 4 bases, and 13 bases lay between the germline ends. The germline V gene encodes CDR1 MNHNY and CDR2 SVGAGI (reference sequence). The CDR3 length is 16 residues. The CDR3 bases are TGTGCCAGCAGTTACTCAAACCCGAGGAGGGGAAACACCATATATTTT. Its protein is CASSYSNPRRGNTIYF.

The chain joins TRBV6-4 to TRBJ1-5, with D perhaps TRBD1 (6 bases). The CDR3 has 16 amino acids. Trimming removed 2 bases from V and 2 bases from J, with 13 bases in between. Germline values: CDR1 MRHNA, CDR2 SNTAGT. The CDR3 loop is CASSDLTGPCNQPQHF. The CDR3 DNA follows: TGTGCCAGCAGTGACCTGACAGGACCTTGCAATCAGCCCCAGCATTTT.

The chain employs TRBV2 and TRBJ2-7; 8 bases map to TRBD1. CDR1 and CDR2 from the germline V gene are SNHLY and FYNNEI. The trim removed 5 bases at V and 6 bases at J, leaving 6 bases unmatched. The CDR3 runs to 13 residues. CDR3 bases: TGTGCCAGCAGTTGGCAGGGGGCGAGCGAGCAGTACTTC. Its translation: CASSWQGASEQYF.

A single count supports this clone. The chain couples TRBV6-5 to TRBJ1-2; TRBD1 is a possible D gene (5 bases). The CDR3 consists of 13 residues. Germline values: CDR1 MNHEY, CDR2 SVGAGI. V gave up 2 bases and J gave up 7 bases, with 11 bases separating them. CDR3 nucleotide sequence: TGTGCCAGCAGTTACGCAGGGTACAGTGGCTACACCTTC. Encoded protein: CASSYAGYSGYTF.

The chain is built from TRBV4-1 and TRBJ2-1; 10 bases line up with TRBD2. V lost 4 bases, J lost 0 bases, and 18 bases stayed unmatched. Germline V gene sequence: CDR1 MGHRA, CDR2 YSYEKL. This CDR3 has 21 amino acids. CDR3 DNA: TGCGCCAGCAGCCTCCCTAGAGCGGGGGGGCAAATAATAAGCTCCTACAATGAGCAGTTCTTC. It yields the protein CASSLPRAGGQIISSYNEQFF.

This clone has only a few counts. The V gene is TRBV7-7, the J gene TRBJ1-3; 9 bases match TRBD1. Trimming cost V 2 bases and J 4 bases; bases outside gene matches: 3. The CDR3 spans 15 residues. Germline V gives CDR1 SSHAT, CDR2 FNYEAQ (reference sequence). The CDR3 DNA sequence: TGTGCCAGCAGCTTAAGGACAGGGGCGGGAAACACCATATATTTT. Protein sequence: CASSLRTGAGNTIYF.

This rearrangement joins TRBV7-2 to TRBJ2-3, with D unresolved. Germline lookup yields CDR1 SGHTA and CDR2 FQGNSA. V was trimmed by 3 bases and J by 1 base, leaving 11 bases between them. The CDR3 extends over 15 amino acids. This CDR3 reads CASSFSAQGTDTQYF. CDR3 coding DNA: TGTGCCAGCAGCTTCTCCGCCCAGGGCACAGATACGCAGTATTTT.